The source of this T cell receptor (beta chain) is a study of technical replicates of blood from a handful of donors. The protocol was immunoSEQ multiplex PCR, while the TCRdb copy is restricted to in-frame clones and leaves out a portion. Of roughly 72,000 clones listed, nearly 95% are singletons. The sequence came from a human donor in good health. Sequencing used T cells isolated from PBMCs.

The CDR3 nucleotides read TGTGCCAGTAGTATGCGACATATCTACGAGCAGTACTTC. Residues: CASSMRHIYEQYF. The chain employs TRBV19 and TRBJ2-7; no reliable D call. Trimming stripped 3 bases from V and 3 bases from J, with 9 bases between. This CDR3 contains 13 residues. Germline values: CDR1 LNHDA, CDR2 SQIVND (reference sequence).